This TCR beta chain was sequenced during a study of early T cells in non-severe SARS-CoV-2 infection. Study information: Sequenced material consisted of bulk RNA (from unsorted whole blood), and chains were unpaired.

This CDR3 region has 13 residues. Losses at the gene ends were 7 bases for V and 4 bases for J; bases not matched to a gene: 1. Germline V gene lookup returns CDR1 SGHRS and CDR2 YFSETQ. General study points: There was a bias toward anti-spike CD8 responses in VDJdb matching, which missed private and CD4 specificities.

This clonotype was counted ten times or more. Its matching antigen is unknown. Attached unique molecular identifiers marked individual cDNA molecules. TCRdb re-derived calls from the 5' RACE reads in MiXCR, one entry per CDR3 protein. The sample shows about 27,000 distinct CDR3 sequences, less than 6.5% of them seen only once. This chain links TRBV5-1 with TRBJ2-2, with TRBD1 identical over 10 bases. Material for sequencing was whole blood. The TCR originated in an adult who was a healthcare worker with PCR-confirmed SARS-CoV-2 infection or an uninfected control (not recorded which). CDR3 residues: CASGTGVTGELFF. The CDR3 coding sequence is TGCGCCAGCGGGACAGGGGTCACCGGGGAGCTGTTTTTT. Full variable domain (missing parts from reference TRBV5-1 and TRBJ2-2): KAGVTQTPRYLIKTRGQQVTLSCSPISGHRSVSWYQQTPGQGLQFLFEYFSETQRNKGNFPGRFSGRQFSNSRSEMNVSTLELGDSALYLCASGTGVTGELFFGEGSRLTVL.